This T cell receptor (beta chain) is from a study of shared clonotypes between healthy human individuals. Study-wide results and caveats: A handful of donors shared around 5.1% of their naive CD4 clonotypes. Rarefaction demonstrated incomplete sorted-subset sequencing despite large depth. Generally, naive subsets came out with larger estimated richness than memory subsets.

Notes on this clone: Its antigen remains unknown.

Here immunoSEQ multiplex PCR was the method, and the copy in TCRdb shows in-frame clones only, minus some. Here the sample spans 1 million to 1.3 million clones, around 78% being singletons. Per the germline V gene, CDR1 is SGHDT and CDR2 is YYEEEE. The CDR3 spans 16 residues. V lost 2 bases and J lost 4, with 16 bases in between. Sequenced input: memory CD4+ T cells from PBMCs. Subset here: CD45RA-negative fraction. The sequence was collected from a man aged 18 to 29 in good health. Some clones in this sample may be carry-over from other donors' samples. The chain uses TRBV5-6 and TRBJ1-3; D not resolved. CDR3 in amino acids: CASSFWPNRWGNTIYF. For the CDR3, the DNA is TGTGCCAGCAGCTTTTGGCCAAATAGATGGGGAAACACCATATATTTT.